This TCR beta chain was retrieved from a study of post-analysis software for immune sequencing data. Study-level background: The cohort encompassed relapsing-remitting, secondary progressive and progressive-relapsing multiple sclerosis disease courses. Whole-study results and caveats: When the samples were clustered directly with F measure, those that had been prepared in the same batch showed strong co-clustering. In patients, 4 to 6 TRBV segments were more frequent than in controls, with TRBV5-6, TRBV5-1 and TRBV20-1 among them. Comparison with controls showed significantly lower normalized Chao1 diversity in multiple sclerosis patients.

The V gene's germline CDR1 is SQVTM and CDR2 ANQGSEA. With 8 bases removed from V and 3 bases from J, the gap between germline ends came to 19 bases. This CDR3 contains 14 residues. In this sample, this clonotype turned up many times. The target antigen is unknown. cDNA libraries of TCR beta carried unique molecular identifiers. Roughly 0.5 million cDNA molecules were obtained from about 0.98 to 11 million T cells. TCRdb recomputed calls from the PCR reads with MiXCR, one row per CDR3 protein. Of approximately 400,000 distinct CDR3 sequences listed, around 37% were seen once; the top ten hold roughly 13%.

V and J are TRBV29-1 and TRBJ2-5; tentatively, D is TRBD1 or TRBD2 (5 bases each). The sequence was collected from a girl between 10 and 17 years old with multiple sclerosis. The sample taken for sequencing was blood. The CDR3, as DNA: TGCAGCACCGCGTTAGGGACGGCGGAAGAGACCCAGTACTTC. Translating gives CSTALGTAEETQYF.